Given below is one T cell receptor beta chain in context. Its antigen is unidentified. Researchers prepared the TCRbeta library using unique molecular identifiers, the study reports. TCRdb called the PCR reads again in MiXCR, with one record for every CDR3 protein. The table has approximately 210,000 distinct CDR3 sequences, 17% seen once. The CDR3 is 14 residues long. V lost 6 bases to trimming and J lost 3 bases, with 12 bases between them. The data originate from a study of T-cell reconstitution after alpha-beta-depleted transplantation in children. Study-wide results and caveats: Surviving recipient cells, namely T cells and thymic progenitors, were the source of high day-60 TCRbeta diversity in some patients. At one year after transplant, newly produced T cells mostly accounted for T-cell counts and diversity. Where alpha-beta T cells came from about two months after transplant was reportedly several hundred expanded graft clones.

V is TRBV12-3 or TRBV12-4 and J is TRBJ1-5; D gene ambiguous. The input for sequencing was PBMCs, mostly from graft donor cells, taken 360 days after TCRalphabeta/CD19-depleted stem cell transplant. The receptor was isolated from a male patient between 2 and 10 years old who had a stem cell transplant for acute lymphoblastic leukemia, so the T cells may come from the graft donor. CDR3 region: CASRIGSPNQPQHF. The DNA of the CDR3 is TGTGCCAGCAGAATCGGGTCCCCCAATCAGCCCCAGCATTTT.